The 9 T cell receptor beta chains below come from one sample, sequenced in a study of cytomegalovirus exposure and HLA in healthy donors. PCR employed 60 Vbeta and 13 Jbeta primers. Data came from immunoSEQ multiplex PCR; TCRdb stores just in-frame clones and leaves some out. The data hold around 86,000 clones, with around 8% observed a single time. The sequenced sample consisted of PBMCs. All receptors come from a man aged 45-65 years in good health and CMV-seronegative.

This clone was detected a few times. In DNA, the CDR3 is TGTGCCAGCAGCTTTATAGCGGGAGGGCGAGAGACCCAGTACTTC. It yields the protein CASSFIAGGRETQYF. The chain recombines TRBV11-3 with TRBJ2-5; 11 bases map to TRBD2. This CDR3 has 15 residues. Germline V gene sequence: CDR1 SGHNT, CDR2 YENEEA. The V and J ends lost 3 bases and 4 bases, in that order; junction bases with no gene match: 4.

The gene calls are TRBV15 and TRBJ2-3, with 9 bases matching TRBD1. The CDR3 sequence is 15 residues long. V gave up 3 bases and J gave up 6 bases; unmatched junction bases: 7. The V gene's germline CDR1 is LNHNV and CDR2 YYDKDF (reference sequence). The CDR3 DNA is TGTGCCACCAGCAGCCCGGGACAGGGTACGGATACGCAGTATTTT. Translating gives CATSSPGQGTDTQYF. The whole variable domain, remainder taken from reference TRBV15 and TRBJ2-3, is DAMVIQNPRYQVTQFGKPVTLSCSQTLNHNVMYWYQQKSSQAPKLLFHYYDKDFNNEADTPDNFQSRRPNTSFCFLDIRSPGLGDTAMYLCATSSPGQGTDTQYFGPGTRLTVL.

In DNA, the CDR3 is TGTGCCAGAAGCCCCCCCCAGAGCCCGCAGGGATTGAACTATGGCTACACCTTC. Its protein product is CARSPPQSPQGLNYGYTF. This chain joins TRBV5-3 and TRBJ1-2; maybe TRBD1 (5 bases). TRBV5-3 is labeled an ORF, and its function is uncertain. V lost 4 bases and J 2 bases, leaving 24 bases between the germline ends. The CDR3 is 18 amino acids.

For this clone: The identical CDR3 is also encoded by other nucleotide sequences in the sample. The chain couples TRBV4-2 to TRBJ2-7, with 13 bases matching TRBD2. The CDR3 is made up of 18 amino acids. V was clipped by 4 bases and J by 5 bases; unmatched bases: 14. CDR1 LGHNA and CDR2 YNFKEQ come from the germline V gene. CDR3 DNA sequence: TGTGCCAGCAGCCTTTATCCCCCCGGACTAGCGGGAGACCACGAGCAGTACTTC. Its protein product is CASSLYPPGLAGDHEQYF.

This clone was seen a few times. In the same sample, other DNA sequences code for this CDR3. The chain employs TRBV5-1 and TRBJ2-3; 12 positions match TRBD2. Germline trimming cut 0 bases from V and 1 base from J; bases unmatched to any gene: 6. This CDR3 contains 18 residues. Germline-derived CDR1 and CDR2 are SGHRS and YFSETQ. As DNA, the CDR3 is TGCGCCAGCAGCTTGGGGCTAGCGGGGGGGCTTGGCACAGATACGCAGTATTTT. Protein: CASSLGLAGGLGTDTQYF.

Written as DNA, the CDR3 is TGCGCCAGCAGCTGGGGACAGGGCTACGAGCAGTACTTC. The encoded protein is CASSWGQGYEQYF. This chain connects TRBV5-1 to TRBJ2-7, with 9 bases matching TRBD1. CDR3 length: 13 amino acids. Germline CDR1 is SGHRS and CDR2 is YFSETQ. The J segment lost 3 bases and the V segment lost 3 bases, leaving 1 base of the junction unmatched.

The rearrangement links TRBV28 to TRBJ1-2, with 9 nucleotides matching TRBD1. Unmatched junction bases numbered 12, after V lost 6 bases and J lost 4 bases. The CDR3 runs to 16 residues. The germline V gene has CDR1 MDHEN and CDR2 SYDVKM. The CDR3 here is CASRPQIGQGSYGYTF. The CDR3 DNA follows: TGTGCCAGCAGGCCCCAAATAGGACAGGGGTCCTATGGCTACACCTTC.

This chain links TRBV10-3 with TRBJ1-1; D perhaps matches TRBD1 (6 bases). Per germline, CDR1 ENHRY and CDR2 SYGVKD. This CDR3 contains 14 residues. Trimming removed 3 bases at V and 2 bases at J, with 10 bases between. CDR3 amino acids: CAISEVRGNTEAFF. The CDR3 nucleotides read TGTGCCATCAGTGAAGTCAGGGGTAACACTGAAGCTTTCTTT.

The chain carries TRBV7-2 and TRBJ2-2; the D gene is possibly TRBD1 (5 bases). Trimming stripped 5 bases from V and 3 bases from J, with 10 bases between. Germline V gene sequence: CDR1 SGHTA, CDR2 FQGNSA. This CDR3 has 14 amino acids. CDR3 DNA sequence: TGTGCCAGCAGCCTAGGACACCACACCGGGGAGCTGTTTTTT. This gives the protein CASSLGHHTGELFF.